Below, 24 T cell receptor beta chains from the same sample are listed, as sequenced in a study of technical replicates of blood from a few donors. Sequencing was performed with immunoSEQ multiplex PCR; in TCRdb, only in-frame clones are kept and a portion is missing. Of 65,000 to 95,000 clones in the sample, approximately 93% were seen once. The sample consisted of T cells isolated from PBMCs. Receptors were obtained from a human donor in good health.

The chain combines TRBV5-1 with TRBJ2-2; TRBD2 agrees at 10 bases. The CDR3 contains 17 residues. Germline values: CDR1 SGHRS, CDR2 YFSETQ. The V gene end was trimmed by 2 bases and the J gene end by 4 bases; junction bases not matched to a gene: 8. CDR3 protein: CASSLLVASGGTGELFF. CDR3 bases: TGCGCCAGCAGCTTATTAGTGGCTAGCGGGGGCACCGGGGAGCTGTTTTTT.

The rearrangement links TRBV30 to TRBJ1-5; D unresolved. Between the trimmed V and J ends, which lost 0 bases and 1 base, there was a span of 10 bases. Germline assignment: CDR1 GTSNPN and CDR2 SVGIG (reference sequence). The CDR3 extends over 15 amino acids. CDR3 protein: CAWSVQGGSNQPQHF. CDR3 nucleotide sequence: TGTGCCTGGAGTGTACAAGGCGGGAGCAATCAGCCCCAGCATTTT. The whole variable domain, filled in from reference TRBV30 and TRBJ1-5, reads SQTIHQWPATLVQPVGSPLSLECTVEGTSNPNLYWYRQAAGRGLQLLFYSVGIGQISSEVPQNLSASRPQDRQFILSSKKLLLSDSGFYLCAWSVQGGSNQPQHFGDGTRLSIL.

The V gene is TRBV4-2, the J gene TRBJ2-5; 14 nucleotides match TRBD2. The CDR3 covers 16 residues. V lost 4 bases and J lost 1; bases outside the gene matches: 2. From germline, CDR1 is LGHNA and CDR2 YNFKEQ. The CDR3 bases are TGTGCCAGCAGCCTGGGACTAGCGGGGGCCCAAGAGACCCAGTACTTC. It codes for CASSLGLAGAQETQYF.

CDR3 sequence: CASSLTGGGTEAFF. For the CDR3, the DNA is TGTGCCAGCAGTTTGACAGGGGGAGGTACTGAAGCTTTCTTT. V is TRBV6-6 and J is TRBJ1-1; 9 positions agree with TRBD1. Trimming cost V 4 bases and J 5 bases; bases outside gene matches: 5. The CDR3 covers 14 residues. Germline lookup yields CDR1 MNHNY and CDR2 SVGAGI (reference sequence).

The rearrangement links TRBV28 to TRBJ2-5, with D possibly matching TRBD2 (5 bases). The CDR3 spans 13 residues. Germline V gene lookup returns CDR1 MDHEN and CDR2 SYDVKM. V was clipped by 9 bases and J by 7 bases, with 18 bases between them. CDR3 sequence reads: CARRVVDKGTQYF. The CDR3 DNA reads TGTGCCAGGAGGGTAGTCGATAAAGGGACCCAGTACTTC.

The chain employs TRBV2 and TRBJ1-5; TRBD1 aligns across 7 bases. The CDR3 has 14 residues. V trimming: 2 bases; J trimming: 2 bases; junction bases outside the gene matches: 0. From germline, CDR1 is SNHLY and CDR2 FYNNEI. For the CDR3, the DNA is TGTGCCAGCAGTGAACAGGGGGGCAATCAGCCCCAGCATTTT. Translation: CASSEQGGNQPQHF. Full variable domain (rest looked up from reference TRBV2 and TRBJ1-5): EPEVTQTPSHQVTQMGQEVILRCVPISNHLYFYWYRQILGQKVEFLVSFYNNEISEKSEIFDDQFSVERPDGSNFTLKIRSTKLEDSAMYFCASSEQGGNQPQHFGDGTRLSIL.

The chain combines TRBV27 with TRBJ1-2, with 7 nucleotides matching TRBD1. CDR3 size: 14 residues. V shed 3 bases, J shed 3 bases, and the junction held 4 bases outside the gene matches. CDR1 MNHEY and CDR2 SMNVEV come from the germline V gene (reference sequence). As DNA, the CDR3 is TGTGCCAGCAGTTTCCGGGACAGCCACTATGGCTACACCTTC. This codes for CASSFRDSHYGYTF.

This clone was seen a handful of times. J is TRBJ1-2 and V is TRBV10-3; 10 bases match TRBD1. Germline V gives CDR1 ENHRY, CDR2 SYGVKD. The CDR3 is 13 amino acids. V trimming: 6 bases; J trimming: 3 bases; junction bases outside the gene matches: 1. CDR3 amino acids: CAIRGQGDYGYTF. CDR3 bases: TGTGCCATCAGAGGACAGGGGGACTATGGCTACACCTTC.

The V and J genes are TRBV6-1 and TRBJ2-2; 7 positions agree with TRBD1. CDR3 length: 19 residues. CDR1 and CDR2 from the germline V gene are MNHNS and SASEGT. The V and J ends lost 4 bases and 7 bases, in that order; junction bases with no gene match: 21. CDR3 region: CASSVRNSYRGNLVGELFF. Written as DNA, the CDR3 is TGTGCCAGCAGTGTCCGTAATTCATACAGGGGAAATTTGGTCGGGGAGCTGTTTTTT.

The CDR3 DNA is TGTGCCAGTAGTACCCATCCCGGACAGGGAGATGGAAACACCATATATTTT. Protein: CASSTHPGQGDGNTIYF. The chain is built from TRBV19 and TRBJ1-3, with TRBD1 matching over 8 bases. Trimming took 4 bases from V and 3 from J; bases not matched to a gene: 11. This CDR3 region has 17 residues. Per germline, CDR1 LNHDA and CDR2 SQIVND (reference sequence).

This sequence joins TRBV28 and TRBJ1-1, with TRBD1 identical over 9 bases. Unmatched junction bases numbered 12, after V lost 5 bases and J lost 11 bases. Germline CDR1 is MDHEN and CDR2 is SYDVKM. This CDR3 contains 14 residues. The CDR3 here is CASSPTGGFVEAFF. The CDR3 DNA is TGTGCCAGCAGTCCAACAGGGGGCTTCGTAGAGGCTTTCTTT.

V is TRBV5-4 and J is TRBJ1-1; no clear D gene. V dropped 4 bases and J dropped 2 bases, with 6 bases sitting between them. The CDR3 has 12 amino acids. Germline V gene sequence: CDR1 SGHNT, CDR2 YYREEE (reference sequence). The CDR3, as DNA: TGTGCCAGCAGCACCAGAAACACTGAAGCTTTCTTT. It is translated as CASSTRNTEAFF.

CDR3 residues: CSVAGHMNTEAFF. Here the CDR3 DNA reads TGCAGCGTCGCGGGGCACATGAACACTGAAGCTTTCTTT. The chain uses TRBV29-1 and TRBJ1-1, with TRBD1 as a possible D gene (5 bases). The CDR3 contains 13 residues. V lost 6 bases and J lost 0, with 11 bases in between. Germline V CDR1 and CDR2: SQVTM, ANQGSEA.

The gene calls are TRBV7-8 and TRBJ1-5, with D perhaps matching TRBD1 (5 bases). Per germline, CDR1 SGHVS and CDR2 FQNEAQ. Trimming cost V 5 bases and J 3 bases, with 11 bases left between them. The CDR3 consists of 14 residues. The CDR3 region is CASSAAQVNQPQHF. In DNA form, the CDR3 reads TGTGCCAGCAGCGCGGCACAGGTCAATCAGCCCCAGCATTTT.

The chain joins TRBV5-1 to TRBJ1-1; D remains unclear. V was trimmed by 0 bases and J by 4 bases, leaving 13 bases between them. The germline V gene has CDR1 SGHRS and CDR2 YFSETQ. This CDR3 has 15 residues. The CDR3: CASSLALGPSTEAFF. CDR3 sequence (DNA): TGCGCCAGCAGCTTGGCGCTGGGCCCGAGCACTGAAGCTTTCTTT.

The gene calls are TRBV15 and TRBJ1-1; maybe TRBD1 (6 bases). V lost 1 base and J lost 5, with 14 bases in between. CDR3 size: 15 residues. Germline assignment: CDR1 LNHNV and CDR2 YYDKDF (reference sequence). CDR3 amino acids: CATSRGNSRGTEAFF. In DNA form, the CDR3 reads TGTGCCACCAGCAGAGGTAATAGCAGGGGAACTGAAGCTTTCTTT.

The chain recombines TRBV15 with TRBJ2-6; D gene ambiguous. CDR1 and CDR2 (germline): LNHNV, YYDKDF (reference sequence). The ends were cut back, 4 bases at V and 0 bases at J, with 7 bases in the middle. CDR3 length: 15 residues. CDR3 amino acids: CATSNMASGANVLTF. CDR3 DNA: TGTGCCACCAGCAATATGGCCTCTGGGGCCAACGTCCTGACTTTC.

The rearrangement links TRBV6-5 to TRBJ2-2; 8 nucleotides line up with TRBD2. After removal of 6 bases from V and 7 bases from J, the junction contained 7 bases not matched to a gene. Germline V gene lookup returns CDR1 MNHEY and CDR2 SVGAGI. The CDR3 runs 14 residues. CDR3 coding DNA: TGTGCCAGCAGCGAGCGGGAGACTTACGGGGAGCTGTTTTTT. Translated, it gives CASSERETYGELFF.

V and J are TRBV5-1 and TRBJ2-2, with D unresolved. Germline CDR1 SGHRS, CDR2 YFSETQ. CDR3 length equals 16 residues. With 4 bases removed from V and 0 bases from J, the gap between germline ends came to 13 bases. CDR3: CASSPSYEANTGELFF. For the CDR3, the DNA is TGCGCCAGCAGCCCCAGTTACGAGGCGAACACCGGGGAGCTGTTTTTT.

The chain couples TRBV15 to TRBJ1-4; D is unresolved. V was shortened by 2 bases and J by 7 bases, with 17 bases between the two germline ends. CDR3 size: 16 residues. Germline V gene sequence: CDR1 LNHNV, CDR2 YYDKDF (reference sequence). CDR3 sequence: CATSRPTETMGEKLFF. The CDR3 DNA sequence: TGTGCCACCAGCAGACCGACCGAGACAATGGGTGAAAAACTGTTTTTT.

The J gene is TRBJ1-1, the V gene TRBV10-2; 8 nucleotides match TRBD1. V was pared by 10 bases and J by 7 bases, with 8 bases of the junction left unmatched. The CDR3 is 12 residues long. From germline, CDR1 is WSHSY and CDR2 SAAADI. CDR3 region: CATYRQGIEAFF. The CDR3 bases are TGCGCCACCTATAGACAGGGGATTGAAGCTTTCTTT.

The rearrangement links TRBV7-9 to TRBJ2-7; D is perhaps TRBD2 (5 bases). V dropped 4 bases and J dropped 3 bases, with 19 bases sitting between them. The CDR3 is made up of 16 amino acids. Germline CDR1 is SEHNR and CDR2 is FQNEAQ (reference sequence). The CDR3 loop reads CASSYGPSGRGYEQYF. CDR3 nucleotide sequence: TGTGCCAGCAGCTACGGACCCTCAGGACGGGGCTACGAGCAGTACTTC.

The chain recombines TRBV7-2 with TRBJ2-2, with D maybe TRBD2 (5 bases). Trimming pared 3 bases from V and 10 bases from J, leaving 15 bases between. Germline CDR1 SGHTA, CDR2 FQGNSA. This CDR3 is 14 amino acids long. The CDR3 DNA follows: TGTGCCAGCAGCTTCGGCATCAGCGGCGCGGAGCTGTTTTTT. Its translation: CASSFGISGAELFF.

To note about this clone: The junction does not match germline at one end; this may be a read error. V gene TRBV7-7 combines with J gene TRBJ2-5, with 12 bases lining up with TRBD1. The germline V gene has CDR1 SSHAT and CDR2 FNYEAQ (reference sequence). CDR3 length: 17 residues. CDR3 in DNA: TGTGCTAGCAGCTTAGAGCCGGGACAGGGGGCTGAAGAGACCCAGTACTTC. Translating gives CASSLEPGQGAEETQYF.